This entry concerns a single TCR beta chain. Its antigen specificity is not known. No base quality values were provided; no much bigger clone lies one nucleotide off. TCRbeta CDR3 regions were amplified from genomic DNA by means of the immunoSEQ Assay, a bias-controlled multiplex PCR. On the study's bioinformatics: The number of nucleated cells in each sample was estimated by amplification of reference gene primers within the assay. To quantify the absolute abundance of each unique TCRbeta CDR3 rearrangement, sequence reads were collapsed and filtered. For each sample, productive Simpson clonality was calculated by taking the square root of Simpson's diversity index across productive rearrangements. What TCRdb holds here is the immuneACCESS table cut down to in-frame rearrangements. Part of the clones is not present; checked against another copy, under half of the missing clones reflect an unresolved V gene, and the others are unexplained. That table supplies the V and J calls and clone size; D and trimming were determined from the DNA. This sample has approximately 64,000 clones in its table, and roughly 86% of those were observed once. The ten largest clonotypes hold about 0.83% of the sample.

The sample is drawn from a study of blood T cell repertoires in COVID-19 (dated by TCRdb to the early 2020s). For context, the study as a whole: Samples covering the acute and convalescent phases of COVID-19 were provided by collaborators in the United States, Italy and Spain. The prospective study material was composed of cDNA or gDNA derived from T cells, B-cell-depleted T cells, or PBMCs. The dataset comprised deeply sampled blood TCRbeta repertoires from subjects exposed to, actively infected with, or recovered from COVID-19. The repertoires were made available in a free public database intended to serve as a resource for research on the immune response to SARS-CoV-2. The samples were drawn from two sources: the first 160 participants of the ongoing ImmuneRACE study, and 1,000 to 1,500 subjects contributed by 6 global collaborators. Sample metadata almost always included a de-identified subject ID, COVID-19 status, age in years and sex. Where HLA class I and class II types were available, the types were taken from metadata supplied by the sample provider, not from assay-based typing.

Collaborating institutions collected whole blood in K2EDTA tubes following their own protocols. For TCRbeta analysis, collaborators shipped samples in one of three forms: frozen whole blood, isolated PBMCs, or DNA extracted from either of those sample types. The paper's findings and limits, for the study overall: Clinical and demographic metadata were provided uncurated, with the amount varying by source and participant.

The sequence came from a woman in her sixties or seventies with acute or convalescent COVID-19. The sample comprised peripheral blood.

The DNA is TGTGCCAGCGACCGCACCGGGAGCGTATTAGCCAAAAACATTCAGTACTTC. This codes for CASDRTGSVLAKNIQYF. The sequence joins TRBV28 to TRBJ2-4; the best D guess is TRBD2, with 6 bases matching. Including cysteine and phenylalanine, the CDR3 has 17 amino acids. CDR3 DNA is the only sequence kept; it has 51 bases, read in frame from the first base. The CDR1 and CDR2 encoded by the germline V gene are MDHEN and SYDVKM. V and J are truncated by 8 bases and 0 bases respectively, leaving an intervening sequence of 20 bases.